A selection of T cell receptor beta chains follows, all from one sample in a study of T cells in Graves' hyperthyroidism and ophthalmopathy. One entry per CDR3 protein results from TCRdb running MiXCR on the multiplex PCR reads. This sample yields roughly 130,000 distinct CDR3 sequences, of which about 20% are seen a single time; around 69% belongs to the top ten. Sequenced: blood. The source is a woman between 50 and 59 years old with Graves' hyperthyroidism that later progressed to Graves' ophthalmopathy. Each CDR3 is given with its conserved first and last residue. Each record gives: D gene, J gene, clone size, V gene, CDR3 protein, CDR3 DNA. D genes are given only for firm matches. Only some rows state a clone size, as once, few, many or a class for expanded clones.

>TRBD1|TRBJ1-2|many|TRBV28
CASSTGGPFPLYGYTF
TGTGCCAGCAGCACAGGGGGCCCATTCCCCCTTTATGGCTACACCTTC
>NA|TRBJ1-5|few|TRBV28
CASSLQGKLQPQHF
TGTGCCAGCAGTTTACAGGGGAAATTACAGCCCCAGCATTTT
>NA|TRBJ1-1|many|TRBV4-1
CASSFTTKGDTEAFF
TGCGCCAGCAGTTTCACGACCAAAGGGGACACTGAAGCTTTCTTT
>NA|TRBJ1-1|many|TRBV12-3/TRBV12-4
CASSFAGVTEAFF
TGTGCCAGCAGTTTCGCGGGGGTTACTGAAGCTTTCTTT
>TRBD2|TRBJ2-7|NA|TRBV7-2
CASSLNSGGNSYKQYF
TGTGCCAGCAGCTTAAATAGCGGGGGAAACTCCTACAAGCAGTACTTC
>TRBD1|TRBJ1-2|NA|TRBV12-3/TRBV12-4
CASSRAGGRIYGYTF
TGTGCCAGCAGTCGGGCAGGGGGCCGTATCTATGGCTACACCTTC
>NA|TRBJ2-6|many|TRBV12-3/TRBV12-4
CASSFIHSSGANVLTF
TGTGCCAGCAGTTTCATCCACAGCTCTGGGGCCAACGTCCTGACTTTC
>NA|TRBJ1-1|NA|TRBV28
CASRVRGGTEAFF
TGTGCCAGCAGAGTAAGGGGAGGCACTGAAGCTTTCTTT
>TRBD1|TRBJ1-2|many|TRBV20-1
CSARDSGTAYGYTF
TGCAGTGCTAGAGATTCCGGGACAGCCTATGGCTACACCTTC
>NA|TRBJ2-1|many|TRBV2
CASSEELSSYNEQFF
TGTGCCAGCAGTGAAGAGCTTAGCTCCTACAATGAGCAGTTCTTC
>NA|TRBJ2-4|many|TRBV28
CASSLQGKNIQYF
TGTGCCAGCAGTTTACAGGGGAAAAACATTCAGTACTTC
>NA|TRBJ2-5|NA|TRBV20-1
CSAPGRAKGGAQYF
TGCAGTGCCCCGGGACGGGCCAAAGGAGGGGCCCAGTACTTC
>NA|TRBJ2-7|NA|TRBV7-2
CASSLASGITYEQYF
TGTGCCAGCAGCTTAGCTTCAGGGATCACCTACGAGCAGTACTTC
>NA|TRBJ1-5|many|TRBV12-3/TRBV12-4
CASSLARGAGQPQHF
TGTGCCAGCAGTTTAGCGCGGGGGGCTGGTCAGCCCCAGCATTTT
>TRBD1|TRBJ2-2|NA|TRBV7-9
CASSEGQGATGELFF
TGTGCCAGCAGCGAGGGACAGGGGGCAACGGGGGAGCTGTTTTTT
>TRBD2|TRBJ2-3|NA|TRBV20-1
CSARTSGSAADTQYF
TGCAGTGCTCGGACTAGCGGGAGTGCGGCAGATACGCAGTATTTT
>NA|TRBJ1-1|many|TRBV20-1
CSARSGGWNTEAFF
TGCAGTGCTCGGAGCGGGGGGTGGAACACTGAAGCTTTCTTT
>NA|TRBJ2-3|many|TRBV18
CASSPPLVTDTQYF
TGTGCCAGCTCACCACCGTTAGTCACAGATACGCAGTATTTT
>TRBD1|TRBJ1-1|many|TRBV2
CASRSPTGSSTEAFF
TGTGCCAGCAGATCTCCGACAGGGAGCTCTACTGAAGCTTTCTTT
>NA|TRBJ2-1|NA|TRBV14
CASSSKRYLEQFF
TGTGCCAGCAGCTCAAAGCGGTATCTTGAGCAGTTCTTC
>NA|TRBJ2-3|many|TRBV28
CASSLRGQADTQYF
TGTGCCAGCAGTTTACGGGGGCAGGCAGATACGCAGTATTTT
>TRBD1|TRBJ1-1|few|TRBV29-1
CSVDRGNTEAFF
TGCAGCGTCGACAGGGGCAACACTGAAGCTTTCTTT
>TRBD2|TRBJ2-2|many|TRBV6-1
CASRLAGGLRELFF
TGTGCCAGCCGGTTAGCGGGAGGGCTGAGGGAGCTGTTTTTT
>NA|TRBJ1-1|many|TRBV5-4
CASSDTDRKAFF
TGTGCCAGCAGCGATACAGACAGGAAAGCTTTCTTT
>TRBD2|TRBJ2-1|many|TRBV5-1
CASSLAGGNEQFF
TGCGCCAGCAGCTTGGCGGGAGGCAATGAGCAGTTCTTC
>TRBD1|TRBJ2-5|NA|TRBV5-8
CASSAGTGVKTQYF
TGTGCCAGCAGCGCCGGGACAGGGGTCAAGACCCAGTACTTC
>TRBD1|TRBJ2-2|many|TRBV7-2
CASSRDRVNTGELFF
TGTGCCAGCAGCCGGGACAGGGTGAACACCGGGGAGCTGTTTTTT
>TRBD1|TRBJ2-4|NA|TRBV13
CASSRPGQGENIQYF
TGTGCCAGCAGCCGACCGGGACAGGGTGAAAACATTCAGTACTTC
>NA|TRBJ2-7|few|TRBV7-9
CASSSRGLPYEQYF
TGTGCCAGCAGCTCTAGGGGTCTGCCCTACGAGCAGTACTTC
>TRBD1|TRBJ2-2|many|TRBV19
CASRPTGGNTGELFF
TGTGCCAGTAGGCCGACAGGGGGGAACACCGGGGAGCTGTTTTTT
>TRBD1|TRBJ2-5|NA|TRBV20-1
CSASVGTGEETQYF
TGCAGTGCTAGCGTTGGAACAGGGGAAGAGACCCAGTACTTC
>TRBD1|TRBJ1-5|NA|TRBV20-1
CSAPGTGNQPQHF
TGCAGTGCTCCTGGGACAGGAAATCAGCCCCAGCATTTT
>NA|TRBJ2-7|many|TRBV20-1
CSATRQVSIYEQYF
TGCAGTGCTACTAGACAGGTTTCCATTTACGAGCAGTACTTC
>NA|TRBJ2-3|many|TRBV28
CASSTTGGKDTQYF
TGTGCCAGCAGTACGACTGGGGGGAAGGATACGCAGTATTTT
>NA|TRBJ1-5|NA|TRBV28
CASSFGRSNQPQHF
TGTGCCAGCAGTTTCGGGCGGAGCAATCAGCCCCAGCATTTT
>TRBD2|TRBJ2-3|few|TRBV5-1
CASSLIGLAGLADTQYF
TGCGCCAGCAGCTTGATCGGACTAGCGGGTTTGGCAGATACGCAGTATTTT
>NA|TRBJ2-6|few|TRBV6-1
CASRDYASGANVLTF
TGTGCCAGCCGGGATTATGCCTCTGGGGCCAACGTCCTGACTTTC
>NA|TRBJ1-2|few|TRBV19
CASSTPGSNYGYTF
TGTGCCAGTAGTACCCCCGGGAGTAACTATGGCTACACCTTC
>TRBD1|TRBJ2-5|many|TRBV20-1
CSAIPGDRRPQYF
TGCAGTGCCATCCCTGGGGACAGGAGGCCCCAGTACTTC